These 8 T cell receptor beta chains came from one sample sequenced in a study of blood T cell repertoires in COVID-19. The protocol was immunoSEQ multiplex PCR, while the TCRdb copy is restricted to in-frame clones and leaves out a portion. The sample carries approximately 210,000 clones, 86% recorded once. The sample taken for sequencing was peripheral blood. These receptors originate from a man aged 30 to 45 who had recovered from COVID-19.

The rearrangement links TRBV4-3 to TRBJ1-6; D perhaps matches TRBD1 (6 bases). Germline V gene lookup returns CDR1 LGHNA and CDR2 YSLEER. V gave up 2 bases and J gave up 7 bases, with 12 bases separating them. This CDR3 comprises 15 residues. Written as DNA, the CDR3 is TGCGCCAGCAGCCAATCCAGGGGCAGGAATTCACCCCTCCACTTT. Protein: CASSQSRGRNSPLHF.

This chain joins TRBV7-9 and TRBJ1-3; no firm D call. V was trimmed by 2 bases and J by 0 bases, leaving 11 bases between them. The CDR3 has 16 residues. Germline CDR1 and CDR2: SEHNR and FQNEAQ (reference sequence). CDR3: CASSLNLASSGNTIYF. DNA for the CDR3: TGTGCCAGCAGCTTAAATTTAGCGAGCTCTGGAAACACCATATATTTT.

Of note for this clone: In the same sample, other DNA sequences code for this CDR3. This chain connects TRBV7-6 to TRBJ2-2; 8 bases are a match to TRBD1. J lost 4 bases, V lost 4 bases, and 2 bases had no gene match. This CDR3 has 14 residues. From germline, CDR1 is SGHVS and CDR2 FNYEAQ. The CDR3 is CASSSTGGTGELFF. CDR3 nucleotide sequence: TGTGCCAGCAGCTCAACAGGGGGCACCGGGGAGCTGTTTTTT.

The genes are TRBV11-2 and TRBJ2-7; maybe TRBD1 (5 bases). V was pared by 2 bases and J by 3 bases, with 14 bases between. Germline values: CDR1 SGHAT, CDR2 FQNNGV. The CDR3 is 15 amino acids. The CDR3 here is CASSLYTGSLYEQYF. For the CDR3, the DNA is TGTGCCAGCAGCTTATACACAGGATCCCTCTACGAGCAGTACTTC.

This rearrangement joins TRBV2 to TRBJ1-5; weak D call: TRBD1 (5 bases). Germline lookup yields CDR1 SNHLY and CDR2 FYNNEI. V lost 6 bases, J lost 5 bases, and 14 bases lay in between. This CDR3 has 14 residues. CDR3 DNA sequence: TGTGCCAGCAGGGGGGGGGATGCGGATCAGCCCCAGCATTTT. Its translation is CASRGGDADQPQHF.

This sequence joins TRBV19 and TRBJ2-1; TRBD2 is a possible D gene (5 bases). Germline lookup yields CDR1 LNHDA and CDR2 SQIVND (reference sequence). This CDR3 spans 13 amino acids. V was trimmed by 8 bases and J by 3 bases, leaving 11 bases between them. CDR3 sequence reads: CASLEAGYNEQFF. CDR3 sequence (DNA): TGTGCCAGTTTGGAGGCAGGCTACAATGAGCAGTTCTTC.

The rearrangement uses TRBV11-2 and TRBJ1-3; no clear D gene. The ends were cut back, 3 bases at V and 0 bases at J, with 9 bases in the middle. CDR1 and CDR2 from the germline V gene are SGHAT and FQNNGV. The CDR3 length is 15 residues. The CDR3, as DNA: TGTGCCAGCAGCTTTACAGCAGCCTCTGGAAACACCATATATTTT. Amino acids: CASSFTAASGNTIYF.

The chain couples TRBV5-5 to TRBJ1-3; 8 bases agree with TRBD1. Germline V gene lookup returns CDR1 SGHKS and CDR2 YYEKEE (reference sequence). The CDR3 is 14 amino acids. The V and J ends lost 4 bases and 4 bases, in that order; junction bases with no gene match: 4. CDR3: CASSLQGGGNTIYF. The CDR3 coding sequence is TGTGCCAGCAGCCTACAGGGGGGCGGAAACACCATATATTTT.